The present T cell receptor beta chain was sequenced within a study of response to subunit inactivated influenza vaccine. This clonotype was detected many times. From the RT-PCR reads, TCRdb called clonotypes with MiXCR, one entry per CDR3 protein. The sample has around 570,000 distinct CDR3 sequences; about 11% are singletons. Germline-derived CDR1 and CDR2 are SGHRS and YFSETQ. This CDR3 contains 15 residues. The junction had 3 bases not matched to a gene; V was cut back by 2 bases and J by 1 base. This sample also appeared in a second study, on T cells expressing NK-cell markers. Per that paper: 5'RACE template switching built TCR beta cDNA with unique molecular identifiers. What restricted sorting to alpha-beta TCR T cells in several experiments was an anti-gamma-delta TCR antibody. Dominant NKG2C+ clonotypes in about 6 donors made up about 1.0-7.0% of CD8+ T cells. Similarly, these clonotypes led the CD3+CD56-NKG2C+ fraction as well in a handful of donors.

Material: PBMCs from blood, obtained on the day of vaccination. This clonotype was sampled from a man between 50 and 59 years old who received an inactivated influenza vaccine. The chain has TRBV5-1 and TRBJ2-1, with 7 bases that match TRBD1. The CDR3 sequence: CASSLGDSSYNEQFF. CDR3 bases: TGCGCCAGCAGCTTAGGGGACAGTTCCTACAATGAGCAGTTCTTC.